What follows are 24 T cell receptor beta chains derived from one specimen sequenced in a study of CD8+ T cells in alopecia areata. Extracted RNA was reverse transcribed, and the resulting cDNA served as sequencing template. Data came from immunoSEQ multiplex PCR; TCRdb stores just in-frame clones and leaves some out. Among some 170,000 clones listed, around 64% were seen once. The starting material was CD8+ T cells sorted from blood, obtained at week 0. The receptor source for this set is a human donor with alopecia areata.

This clone showed up just a few times. The V gene is TRBV29-1, the J gene TRBJ2-1; weak D call: TRBD2 (6 bases). V shed 6 bases and J shed 5 bases, with 14 bases lying between them. The CDR3 runs to 13 residues. CDR1 is SQVTM and CDR2 is ANQGSEA in the germline V gene. The CDR3 is CSVGRRGDNEQFF. CDR3 coding DNA: TGCAGCGTGGGTCGGCGGGGAGACAATGAGCAGTTCTTC.

The rearrangement joins TRBV28 to TRBJ1-5; TRBD1 matches at 9 bases. The V gene's germline CDR1 is MDHEN and CDR2 SYDVKM. The CDR3 loop spans 17 amino acids. The V gene end was trimmed by 1 base and the J gene end by 5 bases; junction bases not matched to a gene: 9. CDR3 in DNA: TGTGCCAGCAGTTTATATAGAGACAGGGGGATCGATCAGCCCCAGCATTTT. Translating gives CASSLYRDRGIDQPQHF.

The chain recombines TRBV7-2 with TRBJ2-7; possibly TRBD1 for D (6 bases). The CDR3 runs to 12 residues. The germline V gene has CDR1 SGHTA and CDR2 FQGNSA. V lost 11 bases and J 2 bases, leaving 13 bases between the germline ends. This CDR3 is CAQGQIPYEQYF. The CDR3 region has the DNA TGTGCCCAGGGGCAGATCCCCTACGAGCAGTACTTC. The whole variable domain, remainder taken from reference TRBV7-2 and TRBJ2-7, is GAGVSQSPSNKVTEKGKDVELRCDPISGHTALYWYRQSLGQGLEFLIYFQGNSAPDKSGLPSDRFSAERTGGSVSTLTIQRTQQEDSAVYLCAQGQIPYEQYFGPGTRLTVT.

The CDR3 protein is CASSVSQETQYF. DNA for the CDR3: TGTGCCAGCAGTGTCAGCCAAGAGACCCAGTACTTC. J is TRBJ2-5 and V is TRBV2; D uncertain. The CDR3 length is 12 residues. Trimming removed 4 bases from V and 1 base from J, with 4 bases in between. Per germline, CDR1 SNHLY and CDR2 FYNNEI.

The chain recombines TRBV4-1 with TRBJ1-1, with D unclear. Trimming shortened V by 3 bases and J by 1 base, and 6 bases separated the two germline ends. Per the germline V gene, CDR1 is MGHRA and CDR2 is YSYEKL. This CDR3 has 13 residues. The CDR3 DNA reads as TGCGCCAGCAGCCAGCCGCGGAACACTGAAGCTTTCTTT. Its translation is CASSQPRNTEAFF.

The chain combines TRBV6-5 with TRBJ2-2; TRBD2 is a possible D gene (5 bases). The V end lost 2 bases, the J end lost 4 bases, and 14 bases lay between the germline ends. The V gene's germline CDR1 is MNHEY and CDR2 SVGAGI. This CDR3 is 16 amino acids long. The CDR3 coding sequence is TGTGCCAGCAGTTACGAAGAGACTATACTCACCGGGGAGCTGTTTTTT. This encodes CASSYEETILTGELFF.

This chain links TRBV27 with TRBJ1-1; 8 nucleotides agree with TRBD1. After removal of 5 bases from V and 2 bases from J, the junction contained 16 bases not matched to a gene. CDR1 MNHEY and CDR2 SMNVEV come from the germline V gene (reference sequence). The CDR3 loop spans 18 amino acids. This CDR3 is CASSTTRIGQGLNTEAFF. In DNA, the CDR3 is TGTGCCAGCAGTACCACTAGGATCGGACAGGGCCTTAACACTGAAGCTTTCTTT.

The chain is built from TRBV2 and TRBJ1-1; D might be TRBD1 (6 bases). The germline V gene has CDR1 SNHLY and CDR2 FYNNEI. Between the trimmed V and J ends, which lost 8 bases and 1 base, there was a span of 14 bases. The CDR3 is 14 amino acids. The CDR3: CASDDAQGNTEAFF. DNA for the CDR3: TGTGCCAGCGACGACGCACAGGGGAACACTGAAGCTTTCTTT.

The V gene is TRBV5-1, the J gene TRBJ2-5, with D maybe TRBD2 (5 bases). Trimming took 3 bases from V and 1 from J, leaving 13 bases between them. Germline CDR1 SGHRS, CDR2 YFSETQ. The CDR3 extends over 15 amino acids. CDR3 in amino acids: CASSSHPGVQETQYF. The CDR3 region has the DNA TGCGCCAGCAGCTCTCACCCCGGGGTCCAAGAGACCCAGTACTTC.

The chain combines TRBV7-9 with TRBJ2-7; no reliable D call. The CDR3 covers 11 residues. Germline lookup yields CDR1 SEHNR and CDR2 FQNEAQ (reference sequence). V lost 5 bases, J lost 3 bases, and 5 bases lay in between. The CDR3 region is CASSRNYEQYF. The CDR3 DNA is TGTGCCAGCAGCCGCAACTACGAGCAGTACTTC.

The V gene is TRBV5-1, the J gene TRBJ1-2, with D unclear. This CDR3 is built from 13 residues. The germline V gene has CDR1 SGHRS and CDR2 YFSETQ. Trimming cost V 0 bases and J 4 bases, with 7 bases left between them. The CDR3 nucleotides read TGCGCCAGCAGCTTGGCCATAAGCTATGGCTACACCTTC. It specifies CASSLAISYGYTF.

J is TRBJ1-1 and V is TRBV12-5; D ambiguous. Germline values: CDR1 LGHNT, CDR2 FRNRAP. V lost 7 bases and J lost 0, with 9 bases in between. The CDR3 has 13 residues. CDR3 loop: CASVTGMNTEAFF. The CDR3 DNA reads TGTGCTAGTGTAACGGGAATGAACACTGAAGCTTTCTTT.

V and J are TRBV19 and TRBJ2-1, with D possibly TRBD2 on 6 matching bases. Germline V CDR1 and CDR2: LNHDA, SQIVND (reference sequence). Trimming took off 4 bases at V and 8 bases at J, with 15 bases between the two ends. The CDR3 is 14 residues long. CDR3 sequence reads: CASSTPPGAYEQFF. The DNA for the CDR3 is TGTGCCAGTAGTACCCCCCCGGGAGCCTATGAGCAGTTCTTC. The variable domain in full, completed from reference TRBV19 and TRBJ2-1, reads DGGITQSPKYLFRKEGQNVTLSCEQNLNHDAMYWYRQDPGQGLRLIYYSQIVNDFQKGDIAEGYSVSREKKESFPLTVTSAQKNPTAFYLCASSTPPGAYEQFFGPGTRLTVL.

The rearrangement links TRBV27 to TRBJ1-1; maybe TRBD1 (6 bases). The V gene lost 9 bases and the J gene lost 3 bases, with 11 bases spanning the gap. The CDR3 totals 12 residues. Germline V CDR1 and CDR2: MNHEY, SMNVEV (reference sequence). CDR3 coding DNA: TGTGCCAGTGGGGGGGCAGACACTGAAGCTTTCTTT. This translates into CASGGADTEAFF.

The chain combines TRBV4-1 with TRBJ2-7; D perhaps matches TRBD1 (6 bases). The germline V gene encodes CDR1 MGHRA and CDR2 YSYEKL. Deletions cut 4 bases from V and 3 bases from J, with 25 bases between. The CDR3 contains 18 residues. CDR3 residues: CASSLRSPGEGVGYEQYF. The DNA of the CDR3 is TGCGCCAGCAGCCTACGCTCCCCAGGGGAAGGTGTTGGCTACGAGCAGTACTTC.

The CDR3 DNA reads TGTGCCAGCAGGAGCCTCGGACAGCAAGAGACCCAGTACTTC. Translated, it gives CASRSLGQQETQYF. J is TRBJ2-5 and V is TRBV27; a weak D match, TRBD1 (6 bases). In germline, CDR1 is MNHEY, CDR2 SMNVEV (reference sequence). Trimming took off 6 bases at V and 2 bases at J, with 13 bases between the two ends. CDR3 length: 14 residues.

This clone was seen only a few times. The chain joins TRBV7-9 to TRBJ1-1, with TRBD1 matching 7 bases. After removal of 6 bases from V and 0 bases from J, the junction contained 16 bases not matched to a gene. Per germline, CDR1 SEHNR and CDR2 FQNEAQ (reference sequence). This CDR3 has 18 amino acids. The CDR3 DNA follows: TGTGCCAGCAGTTCAAAGGGGGCAGGTCAGGTCATGAACACTGAAGCTTTCTTT. Its protein product is CASSSKGAGQVMNTEAFF.

The chain uses TRBV30 and TRBJ1-6, with TRBD1 as a possible D gene (6 bases). The CDR3 is made up of 13 amino acids. V gave up 4 bases and J gave up 7 bases, with 11 bases separating them. Germline CDR1 GTSNPN, CDR2 SVGIG (reference sequence). Here the CDR3 DNA reads TGTGCCTGGAATGTCCAGGGGAATTCACCCCTCCACTTT. Its protein product is CAWNVQGNSPLHF.

In its sample, this clone was seen a few times. CDR3 nucleotides: TGTGCCAGCAGCTCACCAAGGGATGAGCAGTTCTTC. Translation gives CASSSPRDEQFF. The chain joins TRBV5-6 to TRBJ2-1; D uncertain. Germline V gives CDR1 SGHDT, CDR2 YYEEEE. The CDR3 is made up of 12 amino acids. Trimming pared 3 bases from V and 8 bases from J, leaving 9 bases between.

The rearrangement joins TRBV19 to TRBJ2-7, with D hard to call. This CDR3 has 14 residues. V lost 5 bases to trimming and J lost 0 bases, with 11 bases between them. Germline V CDR1 and CDR2: LNHDA, SQIVND (reference sequence). The CDR3 bases are TGTGCCAGTAGTTCTGCTTTGAGCTCCTACGAGCAGTACTTC. Translated, it gives CASSSALSSYEQYF.

The chain employs TRBV5-6 and TRBJ2-7, with D perhaps matching TRBD1 (6 bases). CDR3 length: 15 residues. CDR1 and CDR2 from the germline V gene are SGHDT and YYEEEE. V was cut by 0 bases and J by 3 bases, with 13 bases left in between. CDR3 protein: CASSLGGTHFYEQYF. CDR3 in DNA: TGTGCCAGCAGCTTGGGAGGGACACATTTCTACGAGCAGTACTTC.

This chain joins TRBV5-6 and TRBJ2-2; possibly TRBD1 for D (6 bases). Germline CDR1 reads SGHDT; CDR2 reads YYEEEE. The CDR3 runs to 17 residues. Trimming removed 4 bases at V and 0 bases at J, with 16 bases between. In nucleotides, the CDR3 is TGTGCCAGCAGCCCCATGATACAGGGACCGAACACCGGGGAGCTGTTTTTT. This encodes CASSPMIQGPNTGELFF.

This clone was counted a few times. This chain's CDR3 is CASSLASGGAGDTQYF. CDR3 sequence (DNA): TGTGCCAGCAGCTTAGCTAGCGGGGGGGCCGGAGATACGCAGTATTTT. The rearrangement uses TRBV11-2 and TRBJ2-3, with 12 bases aligning to TRBD2. The CDR3 is made up of 16 amino acids. Unmatched junction bases numbered 4, after V lost 1 base and J lost 5 bases. The germline V gene has CDR1 SGHAT and CDR2 FQNNGV. The complete variable domain, with remaining parts taken from reference TRBV11-2 and TRBJ2-3, reads EAGVAQSPRYKIIEKRQSVAFWCNPISGHATLYWYQQILGQGPKLLIQFQNNGVVDDSQLPKDRFSAERLKGVDSTLKIQPAKLEDSAVYLCASSLASGGAGDTQYFGPGTRLTVL.

This clone has just a few counts. The V and J genes are TRBV29-1 and TRBJ2-7; D gene ambiguous. The CDR3 length is 10 residues. V lost 5 bases to trimming and J lost 7 bases, with 9 bases between them. CDR1 is SQVTM, CDR2 ANQGSEA, per germline. The CDR3 nucleotides read TGCAGCGTTTTTAATCGAGAGCAGTACTTC. This gives the protein CSVFNREQYF.